The rows below give T cell receptor beta chains drawn from one sample of a study of cytomegalovirus exposure and HLA in healthy donors. Profiled with immunoSEQ multiplex PCR; TCRdb holds only in-frame clones, not every one. The sample records about 250,000 clones, over 75% being singletons. Sequenced material: PBMCs. These receptors came from a man between 18 and 35 years old in good health and CMV-seropositive. Each CDR3 is given with its conserved first and last residue. Each record gives: CDR3 length, V gene, D gene, clone size, J gene, CDR3 DNA, CDR3 protein. D genes are given only for firm matches. Rows give clone size only sometimes, using once, few, many, or a class for an expanded clone.

length: 11
V: TRBV20-1
D: NA
size: NA
J: TRBJ2-5
DNA: TGCAGTGCTACCGGTTCGGAGACCCAGTACTTC
CDR3: CSATGSETQYF

length: 12
V: TRBV7-9
D: NA
size: NA
J: TRBJ2-1
DNA: TGTGCCAGCAGGGGCCTTGGGAATGAGCAGTTCTTC
CDR3: CASRGLGNEQFF

length: 15
V: TRBV2
D: NA
size: NA
J: TRBJ2-1
DNA: TGTGCCAGCAGTATGACTAGAGGGAGTTACAATGAGCAGTTCTTC
CDR3: CASSMTRGSYNEQFF

length: 16
V: TRBV9
D: TRBD2
size: NA
J: TRBJ2-1
DNA: TGTGCCAGCAGTGCGATCGGGACTAGCTCCTACAATGAGCAGTTCTTC
CDR3: CASSAIGTSSYNEQFF

length: 14
V: TRBV29-1
D: TRBD1
size: NA
J: TRBJ2-7
DNA: TGCAGCGCTTTACTTAGGACAGGGCCCTACGAGCAGTACTTC
CDR3: CSALLRTGPYEQYF

length: 15
V: TRBV6-6
D: TRBD2
size: NA
J: TRBJ2-1
DNA: TGTGCCAGCAGTTTTAGCGGGAGGGCCCCCAATGAGCAGTTCTTC
CDR3: CASSFSGRAPNEQFF

length: 15
V: TRBV7-9
D: NA
size: NA
J: TRBJ2-1
DNA: TGTGCCAGCAGCCCTAGGGGGATAGCGGACAATGAGCAGTTCTTC
CDR3: CASSPRGIADNEQFF

length: 17
V: TRBV11-2
D: NA
size: NA
J: TRBJ1-5
DNA: TGTGCCCCCACGAGGAGCGGGGTGGATTATAGCAATCAGCCCCAGCATTTT
CDR3: CAPTRSGVDYSNQPQHF

length: 15
V: TRBV7-9
D: TRBD2
size: NA
J: TRBJ2-7
DNA: TGTGCCAGCAGCTTGATAGCGGGAGAAAGGGACGAGCAGTACTTC
CDR3: CASSLIAGERDEQYF

length: 13
V: TRBV2
D: NA
size: few
J: TRBJ2-7
DNA: TGTGCCAGCAGTGAATTACAGAACTACGAGCAGTACTTC
CDR3: CASSELQNYEQYF

length: 15
V: TRBV6-1
D: TRBD2
size: NA
J: TRBJ2-7
DNA: TGTGCCATCAGGAGGGGCGGGGGGAGCTCCTACGAGCAGTACTTC
CDR3: CAIRRGGGSSYEQYF

length: 13
V: TRBV27
D: NA
size: NA
J: TRBJ2-6
DNA: TGTGCCACCTTCCTCTCTGGGGCCAACGTCCTGACTTTC
CDR3: CATFLSGANVLTF

length: 11
V: TRBV6-5
D: NA
size: NA
J: TRBJ2-2
DNA: TGTGCCAGCAGGTCAACCGGGGAGCTGTTTTTT
CDR3: CASRSTGELFF

length: 19
V: TRBV6-4
D: TRBD2
size: NA
J: TRBJ2-6
DNA: TGTGCCAGCAGTGACGGCCAGCGGGAGTTTAGCTCTGGGGCCAACGTCCTGACTTTC
CDR3: CASSDGQREFSSGANVLTF

length: 16
V: TRBV7-2
D: NA
size: NA
J: TRBJ2-2
DNA: TGTGCCAGCAGCCCATATTACGGGCTGGGGACCGGGGAGCTGTTTTTT
CDR3: CASSPYYGLGTGELFF

length: 15
V: TRBV6-5
D: NA
size: once
J: TRBJ1-1
DNA: TGTGCCAGCAGTTACTCGTTTGGGGGGGACACTGAAGCTTTCTTT
CDR3: CASSYSFGGDTEAFF

length: 13
V: TRBV11-2
D: NA
size: NA
J: TRBJ2-7
DNA: TGTGCCAGCAGCTTCGTGGGCAGCTACGAGCAGTACTTC
CDR3: CASSFVGSYEQYF

length: 11
V: TRBV25-1
D: NA
size: NA
J: TRBJ2-2
DNA: TGTGCCAGCAGGAGGGCCGGGGAGCTGTTTTTT
CDR3: CASRRAGELFF

length: 15
V: TRBV5-1
D: TRBD2
size: NA
J: TRBJ2-3
DNA: TGCGCCAGCAGCTTGGCCAGCGGGAGGACAGATACGCAGTATTTT
CDR3: CASSLASGRTDTQYF

length: 16
V: TRBV5-1
D: NA
size: NA
J: TRBJ2-7
DNA: TGCGCCAGCAGCTTGGCGGTCGTCAGCTCCTCCTACGAGCAGTACTTC
CDR3: CASSLAVVSSSYEQYF

length: 14
V: TRBV5-6
D: TRBD1
size: NA
J: TRBJ1-1
DNA: TGTGCCAGCAGCCGGGGACAGGGGACGACTGAAGCTTTCTTT
CDR3: CASSRGQGTTEAFF

length: 15
V: TRBV5-1
D: NA
size: NA
J: TRBJ1-5
DNA: TGCGCCAGCAGCTTGGGTGGCAGGGGTGGTCAGCCCCAGCATTTT
CDR3: CASSLGGRGGQPQHF

length: 18
V: TRBV7-8
D: TRBD2
size: NA
J: TRBJ2-3
DNA: TGTGCCAGCAGCTTAGACGGGACTAGCGGGATTAGCACAGATACGCAGTATTTT
CDR3: CASSLDGTSGISTDTQYF

length: 13
V: TRBV9
D: NA
size: NA
J: TRBJ2-3
DNA: TGTGCCAGCAGCGTAGCGCCCACAGATACGCAGTATTTT
CDR3: CASSVAPTDTQYF

length: 14
V: TRBV2
D: NA
size: NA
J: TRBJ1-1
DNA: TGTGCCAGCAGCCTCAGAGACGTGGGAGCTGAAGCTTTCTTT
CDR3: CASSLRDVGAEAFF

length: 14
V: TRBV28
D: NA
size: NA
J: TRBJ1-4
DNA: TGTGCCAGCACCACCATAGCAACTAATGAAAAACTGTTTTTT
CDR3: CASTTIATNEKLFF

length: 15
V: TRBV6-1
D: NA
size: NA
J: TRBJ2-2
DNA: TGTGCCAGCAGTATGGGACGGCTGAACACCGGGGAGCTGTTTTTT
CDR3: CASSMGRLNTGELFF

length: 11
V: TRBV2
D: NA
size: NA
J: TRBJ2-7
DNA: TGTGCCAGCGGCGACAACTACGAGCAGTACTTC
CDR3: CASGDNYEQYF